This T cell receptor beta chain was recorded in a study of blood T cell repertoires in COVID-19. At the level of the study: Acute and convalescent COVID-19 specimens originated in the United States, Italy and Spain. T cells, B-cell-depleted T cells, or PBMCs supplied cDNA or gDNA.

Methods used by the authors: Researchers report that nucleated cell counts were estimated from reference gene primer amplification. Clones were read by immunoSEQ multiplex PCR, and TCRdb kept only the in-frame ones, dropping some. Clonal size and the V and J genes are those of that table, whereas D and trimming came from the DNA. The table has around 320,000 clones, roughly 91% seen once; the top ten hold 11%. Germline values: CDR1 MNHNY, CDR2 SVGAGI (reference sequence). This CDR3 is 16 amino acids long. V lost 0 bases to trimming and J lost 1 base, with 10 bases between them. Sequenced sample: peripheral blood. The receptor was derived from a woman younger than 45 with COVID-19, enrolled during active disease. The V call is TRBV6-6, the J call TRBJ2-1; a possible D gene is TRBD1 (6 bases). The DNA for the CDR3 is TGTGCCAGCAGTTACTCGTTGGGGGCGTCCTACAATGAGCAGTTCTTC. It is translated as CASSYSLGASYNEQFF.